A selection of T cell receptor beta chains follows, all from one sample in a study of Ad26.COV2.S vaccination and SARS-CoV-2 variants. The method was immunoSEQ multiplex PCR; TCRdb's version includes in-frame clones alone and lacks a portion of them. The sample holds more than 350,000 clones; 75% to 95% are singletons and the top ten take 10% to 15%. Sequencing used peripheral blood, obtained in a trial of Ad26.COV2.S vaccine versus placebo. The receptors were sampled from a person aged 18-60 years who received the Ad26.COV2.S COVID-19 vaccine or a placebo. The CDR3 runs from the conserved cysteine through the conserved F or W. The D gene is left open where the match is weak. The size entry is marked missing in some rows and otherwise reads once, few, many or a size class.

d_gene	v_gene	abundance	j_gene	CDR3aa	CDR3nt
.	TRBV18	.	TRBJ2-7	CASSPGGNEQYF	TGTGCCAGCTCACCAGGGGGCAACGAGCAGTACTTC
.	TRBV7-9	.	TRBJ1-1	CASSRDNTEAFF	TGTGCCAGCAGTCGAGACAACACTGAAGCTTTCTTT
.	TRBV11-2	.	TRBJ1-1	CASREGGGAFF	TGTGCCAGCAGGGAGGGCGGCGGGGCTTTCTTT
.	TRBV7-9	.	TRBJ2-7	CASSLSDSYEQYF	TGTGCCAGCAGCTTAAGCGACTCCTACGAGCAGTACTTC
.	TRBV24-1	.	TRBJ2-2	CATSRTGENTGELFF	TGTGCCACCAGCAGGACCGGGGAGAACACCGGGGAGCTGTTTTTT
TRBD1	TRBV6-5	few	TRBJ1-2	CASRGTDYGYTF	TGTGCCAGCAGAGGGACAGACTATGGCTACACCTTC
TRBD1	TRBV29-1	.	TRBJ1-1	CSVDRAYTEAFF	TGCAGCGTGGACAGGGCCTACACTGAAGCTTTCTTT
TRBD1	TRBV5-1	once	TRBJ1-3	CASSKGNTDRGGNTIYF	TGCGCCAGCAGCAAGGGAAACACCGACAGGGGGGGAAACACCATATATTTT
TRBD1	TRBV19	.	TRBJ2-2	CASSMGGGGTGRITGELFF	TGTGCCAGTAGTATGGGTGGTGGTGGGACAGGGCGGATCACCGGGGAGCTGTTTTTT
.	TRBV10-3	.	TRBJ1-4	CASTGPNNEKLFF	TGTGCCTCGACCGGGCCCAATAATGAAAAACTGTTTTTT
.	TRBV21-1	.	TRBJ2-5	CASMRADEYQETQYF	TGTGCCAGCATGAGGGCAGACGAGTACCAAGAGACCCAGTACTTC
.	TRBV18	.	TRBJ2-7	CASSPRQASSYEQYF	TGTGCCAGCTCACCACGACAGGCGAGCTCCTACGAGCAGTACTTC
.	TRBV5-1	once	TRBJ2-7	CASRQGGSYEQYF	TGCGCCAGCAGACAGGGAGGGTCCTACGAGCAGTACTTC
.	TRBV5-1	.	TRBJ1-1	CASSPLGMNTEAFF	TGCGCCAGCAGCCCGCTAGGAATGAACACTGAAGCTTTCTTT
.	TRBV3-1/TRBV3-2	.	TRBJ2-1	CASSQDTVSYNEQFF	TGTGCCAGCAGCCAAGATACTGTCTCCTACAATGAGCAGTTCTTC
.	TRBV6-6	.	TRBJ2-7	CASSYLLRRDFYEQYF	TGTGCCAGCAGTTACCTCCTCCGGCGGGATTTTTACGAGCAGTACTTC
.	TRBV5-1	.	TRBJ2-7	CASSLDGTYRYEQYF	TGCGCCAGCAGCTTGGACGGCACGTACAGATACGAGCAGTACTTC
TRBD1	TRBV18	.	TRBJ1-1	CASSRDSLNTEAFF	TGTGCCAGCTCACGGGACAGTTTGAACACTGAAGCTTTCTTT
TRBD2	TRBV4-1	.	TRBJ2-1	CASSQVPGRADNEQFF	TGCGCCAGCAGCCAAGTACCAGGGAGGGCCGACAATGAGCAGTTCTTC
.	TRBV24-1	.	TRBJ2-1	CATSPAGFVEQFF	TGTGCCACCAGTCCAGCGGGTTTCGTTGAGCAGTTCTTC
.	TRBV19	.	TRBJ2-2	CASTPRRTNTGELFF	TGTGCCAGTACCCCTCGTCGGACAAACACCGGGGAGCTGTTTTTT
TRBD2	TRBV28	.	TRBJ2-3	CASSLGTTIEDTQYF	TGTGCCAGCAGTTTAGGGACTACCATCGAAGATACGCAGTATTTT
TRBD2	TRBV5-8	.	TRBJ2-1	CASSLVPGSGSSYNEQFF	TGTGCCAGCAGCTTGGTTCCCGGTAGCGGGAGCTCCTACAATGAGCAGTTCTTC
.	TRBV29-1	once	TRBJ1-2	CSVDRWQGGVYGYTF	TGCAGCGTTGACCGTTGGCAGGGCGGGGTCTATGGCTACACCTTC
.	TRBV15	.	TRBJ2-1	CATSRVLLGISGDEQFF	TGTGCCACCAGCAGAGTTTTACTCGGGATATCGGGGGATGAGCAGTTCTTC
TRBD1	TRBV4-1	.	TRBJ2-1	CASSQGTGYEQFF	TGCGCCAGCAGCCAAGGGACAGGGTATGAGCAGTTCTTC
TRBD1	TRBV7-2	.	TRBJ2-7	CASSLPPDRFPYEQYF	TGTGCCAGCAGCTTACCCCCGGACAGGTTTCCATACGAGCAGTACTTC
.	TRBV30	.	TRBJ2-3	CAWKSDSLTDTQYF	TGTGCCTGGAAATCGGACAGCCTCACAGATACGCAGTATTTT
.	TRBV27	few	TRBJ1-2	CASSSTENYGYTF	TGTGCCAGCAGTTCAACAGAGAACTATGGCTACACCTTC
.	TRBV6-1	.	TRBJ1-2	CASSEMGSDGYTF	TGTGCCAGCAGTGAAATGGGGAGCGATGGCTACACCTTC
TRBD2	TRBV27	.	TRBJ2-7	CASSTGLDYEQYF	TGTGCCAGCAGTACCGGACTAGACTACGAGCAGTACTTC
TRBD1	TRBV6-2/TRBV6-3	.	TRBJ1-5	CASSGQGRNQPQHF	TGTGCCAGCAGTGGACAGGGGCGCAATCAGCCCCAGCATTTT